The rows below give T cell receptor beta chains drawn from one sample of a study of PD-1 blockade in classical Hodgkin lymphoma. Here immunoSEQ multiplex PCR was the method, and the copy in TCRdb shows in-frame clones only, minus some. The sample has around 19,000 clones; 75% to 85% are singletons. Sequences were derived from peripheral blood mononuclear cells (PBMCs), sampled at baseline. These receptors were obtained from a human donor with classical Hodgkin lymphoma. Each CDR3 is given with its conserved first and last residue. The order of the fields is CDR3 DNA, CDR3 protein, V gene, D gene, clone size, J gene. A D gene is named only where the DNA matches it firmly. Only part of the rows carry a size: once, few, many, or a class if the clone is expanded.

CDR3nt: TGTGCCAGCAAATCAATCGGAGCCTCCTACGAGCAGTACTTC; CDR3aa: CASKSIGASYEQYF; v_gene: TRBV27; d_gene: -; abundance: few; j_gene: TRBJ2-7
CDR3nt: TGTGCCAGCAGTGAAGCAGGGAACAATCAGCCCCAGCATTTT; CDR3aa: CASSEAGNNQPQHF; v_gene: TRBV25-1; d_gene: -; abundance: few; j_gene: TRBJ1-5
CDR3nt: TGTGCCAGCAGCTTCCCCTCGACAGGGGGAGGTGGCTACACCTTC; CDR3aa: CASSFPSTGGGGYTF; v_gene: TRBV7-2; d_gene: TRBD1; abundance: few; j_gene: TRBJ1-2
CDR3nt: TGTGCCAGCAGCTTAGGGGCTGGGGGGAACAATGAAAAACTGTTTTTT; CDR3aa: CASSLGAGGNNEKLFF; v_gene: TRBV7-9; d_gene: -; abundance: -; j_gene: TRBJ1-4
CDR3nt: TGTGCCAGCAGTTTTGGAGGGGCAAACTACGAGCAGTACTTC; CDR3aa: CASSFGGANYEQYF; v_gene: TRBV28; d_gene: -; abundance: once; j_gene: TRBJ2-7
CDR3nt: TGTGCCAGTAGACCGGGACAGGGAGGCAATCAGCCCCAGCATTTT; CDR3aa: CASRPGQGGNQPQHF; v_gene: TRBV19; d_gene: TRBD1; abundance: -; j_gene: TRBJ1-5
CDR3nt: TGTGCCAGCAGCCGCGGGATGGACTACCACGAGCAGTACTTC; CDR3aa: CASSRGMDYHEQYF; v_gene: TRBV6-5; d_gene: -; abundance: -; j_gene: TRBJ2-7
CDR3nt: TGCGCCAGCAGCCCGGGGGGACTAGCGGTCTACAATGAGCAGTTCTTC; CDR3aa: CASSPGGLAVYNEQFF; v_gene: TRBV5-1; d_gene: TRBD2; abundance: -; j_gene: TRBJ2-1
CDR3nt: TGTGCCTGGTTGCGGGTGCTTACTAGCGTCTACAATGAGCAGTTCTTC; CDR3aa: CAWLRVLTSVYNEQFF; v_gene: TRBV30; d_gene: TRBD2; abundance: -; j_gene: TRBJ2-1
CDR3nt: TGTGCCAGCAGCTTAGGAGGCCCCTACGAGCAGTACTTC; CDR3aa: CASSLGGPYEQYF; v_gene: TRBV7-8; d_gene: -; abundance: -; j_gene: TRBJ2-7
CDR3nt: TGCAGCGTTGAATTGTCTAGCGGGGGGGCCTACGAGCAGTACTTC; CDR3aa: CSVELSSGGAYEQYF; v_gene: TRBV29-1; d_gene: TRBD2; abundance: -; j_gene: TRBJ2-7
CDR3nt: TGCGCCAGCAGCCAAGAAGCCCACCTCCTCGCCGGTGAGCAGTACTTC; CDR3aa: CASSQEAHLLAGEQYF; v_gene: TRBV4-3; d_gene: -; abundance: -; j_gene: TRBJ2-7
CDR3nt: TGTGCCAGCACCGAGGGTACCTCCACGAACACCGGGGAGCTGTTTTTT; CDR3aa: CASTEGTSTNTGELFF; v_gene: TRBV7-9; d_gene: -; abundance: -; j_gene: TRBJ2-2
CDR3nt: TGTGCCAGCAGCTTACCCGCCTACGAGCAGTACTTC; CDR3aa: CASSLPAYEQYF; v_gene: TRBV11-2; d_gene: -; abundance: few; j_gene: TRBJ2-7
CDR3nt: TGTGCCAGTAGTACTCGGACAGCAATGAACACTGAAGCTTTCTTT; CDR3aa: CASSTRTAMNTEAFF; v_gene: TRBV19; d_gene: -; abundance: -; j_gene: TRBJ1-1
CDR3nt: TGTGCCAGCAGCCCTCGGTGGGGAGAGGGGACAGATACGCAGTATTTT; CDR3aa: CASSPRWGEGTDTQYF; v_gene: TRBV9; d_gene: -; abundance: -; j_gene: TRBJ2-3
CDR3nt: TGTGCCAGCAGTTACGGTCCATCTTGGGGCGGGGAGCTGTTTTTT; CDR3aa: CASSYGPSWGGELFF; v_gene: TRBV6-5; d_gene: -; abundance: -; j_gene: TRBJ2-2
CDR3nt: TGTGCCAGCAGTTACCGTAAAACTAGCGATGAGCAGTTCTTC; CDR3aa: CASSYRKTSDEQFF; v_gene: TRBV6-5; d_gene: TRBD2; abundance: once; j_gene: TRBJ2-1
CDR3nt: TGTGCCAGCAGCGTAGCAGGCCACCAGGAAGCTTTCTTT; CDR3aa: CASSVAGHQEAFF; v_gene: TRBV9; d_gene: -; abundance: medium-sized; j_gene: TRBJ1-1
CDR3nt: TGTGCCAGCAGCGTAGGGCCAGGGAATGAAAAACTGTTTTTT; CDR3aa: CASSVGPGNEKLFF; v_gene: TRBV9; d_gene: -; abundance: -; j_gene: TRBJ1-4
CDR3nt: TGCGCCAGCAGCTTGGCCAGGACAGCAAATGAAAAACTGTTTTTT; CDR3aa: CASSLARTANEKLFF; v_gene: TRBV5-1; d_gene: -; abundance: -; j_gene: TRBJ1-4
CDR3nt: TGTGCCATAACCCCCAATACGGGACTAGGTTTAGGGCAGTTCTTC; CDR3aa: CAITPNTGLGLGQFF; v_gene: TRBV7-2; d_gene: TRBD2; abundance: -; j_gene: TRBJ2-1
CDR3nt: TGCAGCGTTGAAGATCCAAAATTGAACACCGGGGAGCTGTTTTTT; CDR3aa: CSVEDPKLNTGELFF; v_gene: TRBV29-1; d_gene: -; abundance: few; j_gene: TRBJ2-2
CDR3nt: TGTGCCAGCAGTTTGCGGCTAGCGGGGGGTACGTCCTACGAGCAGTACTTC; CDR3aa: CASSLRLAGGTSYEQYF; v_gene: TRBV28; d_gene: TRBD2; abundance: -; j_gene: TRBJ2-7
CDR3nt: TGTGCCAGCAACCGGGACAGTCTAGCCTATGGCTACACCTTC; CDR3aa: CASNRDSLAYGYTF; v_gene: TRBV2; d_gene: TRBD1; abundance: few; j_gene: TRBJ1-2
CDR3nt: TGTGCCAGTAGTCCACGGACCGGGGGGAACACTGAAGCTTTCTTT; CDR3aa: CASSPRTGGNTEAFF; v_gene: TRBV19; d_gene: -; abundance: -; j_gene: TRBJ1-1
CDR3nt: TGTGCCAGCAGCTTGGGGGGCATCGGCTACGAGCAGTACTTC; CDR3aa: CASSLGGIGYEQYF; v_gene: TRBV7-9; d_gene: -; abundance: few; j_gene: TRBJ2-7
CDR3nt: TGTGCCAGCAGCTTATCGGCCGGTGGCGGGAGGGCAGATACGCAGTATTTT; CDR3aa: CASSLSAGGGRADTQYF; v_gene: TRBV11-1; d_gene: TRBD2; abundance: -; j_gene: TRBJ2-3
CDR3nt: TGTGCCAGCAGCTTAGTCCGCCTACAGGGGGCAGGGGCCAACGTCCTGACTTTC; CDR3aa: CASSLVRLQGAGANVLTF; v_gene: TRBV7-2; d_gene: TRBD1; abundance: -; j_gene: TRBJ2-6
CDR3nt: TGTGCCAGCACCCCGAGGTTGGTAGCGGGATTCTACGAGCAGTACTTC; CDR3aa: CASTPRLVAGFYEQYF; v_gene: TRBV27; d_gene: TRBD2; abundance: -; j_gene: TRBJ2-7
CDR3nt: TGTGCCAGCAGTGAATATGGCGCTAACTATGGCTACACCTTC; CDR3aa: CASSEYGANYGYTF; v_gene: TRBV25-1; d_gene: -; abundance: -; j_gene: TRBJ1-2
CDR3nt: TGTGCCAGCAGCTTGGCGGGAGCCAAAAACATTCAGTACTTC; CDR3aa: CASSLAGAKNIQYF; v_gene: TRBV5-4; d_gene: -; abundance: -; j_gene: TRBJ2-4
CDR3nt: TGTGCCAGCTCACCCGTTACCCCGGGAGCGATCGATGAGCAGTTCTTC; CDR3aa: CASSPVTPGAIDEQFF; v_gene: TRBV18; d_gene: -; abundance: few; j_gene: TRBJ2-1
CDR3nt: TGTGCCAGCAGCCCGACTTCCCGGGACAGGGGCAAGAACTATGGCTACACCTTC; CDR3aa: CASSPTSRDRGKNYGYTF; v_gene: TRBV11-2; d_gene: TRBD1; abundance: once; j_gene: TRBJ1-2
CDR3nt: TGCGCCAGCAGTCAGTCATCGACGAATCCCTACAATGAGCAGTTCTTC; CDR3aa: CASSQSSTNPYNEQFF; v_gene: TRBV23-1; d_gene: -; abundance: once; j_gene: TRBJ2-1
CDR3nt: TGTGCCAGCAGGGAACAGGGTTCCTACGAGCAGTACTTC; CDR3aa: CASREQGSYEQYF; v_gene: TRBV6-1; d_gene: -; abundance: few; j_gene: TRBJ2-7
CDR3nt: TGTGCCAGCAGTGAAAATGGGTTGATGAACACTGAAGCTTTCTTT; CDR3aa: CASSENGLMNTEAFF; v_gene: TRBV2; d_gene: -; abundance: -; j_gene: TRBJ1-1
CDR3nt: TGTGCCAGCAGACAGGGGGGCATCACTGAAGCTTTCTTT; CDR3aa: CASRQGGITEAFF; v_gene: TRBV2; d_gene: TRBD1; abundance: -; j_gene: TRBJ1-1
CDR3nt: TGTGCCAGCAGCGTAGGTTGGGCCGATAATTCACCCCTCCACTTT; CDR3aa: CASSVGWADNSPLHF; v_gene: TRBV9; d_gene: -; abundance: -; j_gene: TRBJ1-6
CDR3nt: TGTGCCAGTAGGGGACAGGGGTTTTCTAATGAAAAACTGTTTTTT; CDR3aa: CASRGQGFSNEKLFF; v_gene: TRBV19; d_gene: TRBD1; abundance: -; j_gene: TRBJ1-4
CDR3nt: TGTGCCAGCAGGGGACTAGCGGATAATGCGCAGTATTTT; CDR3aa: CASRGLADNAQYF; v_gene: TRBV27; d_gene: TRBD2; abundance: -; j_gene: TRBJ2-3
CDR3nt: TGTGCCAGCTCACCGGGACAGGGGAGTGAGCAGTTCTTC; CDR3aa: CASSPGQGSEQFF; v_gene: TRBV18; d_gene: TRBD1; abundance: -; j_gene: TRBJ2-1
CDR3nt: TGTGCCAGCCGAAGCTCGGGACAGGGAGCCAAAAACATTCAGTACTTC; CDR3aa: CASRSSGQGAKNIQYF; v_gene: TRBV18; d_gene: TRBD1; abundance: -; j_gene: TRBJ2-4
CDR3nt: TGTGCCAGCAGTGAAAACAGTAACTATGGCTACACCTTC; CDR3aa: CASSENSNYGYTF; v_gene: TRBV6-1; d_gene: -; abundance: -; j_gene: TRBJ1-2
CDR3nt: TGTGCCAGCAGCCATCCCAGGGGTGCCACTGAAGCTTTCTTT; CDR3aa: CASSHPRGATEAFF; v_gene: TRBV7-9; d_gene: -; abundance: -; j_gene: TRBJ1-1
CDR3nt: TGTGCCAGCATTTCCTTAGGGGGCGGGGAGTCACCCCTCCACTTT; CDR3aa: CASISLGGGESPLHF; v_gene: TRBV28; d_gene: TRBD1; abundance: -; j_gene: TRBJ1-6
CDR3nt: TGTGCCAGCTCACCAGGGCTTACAGATACGCAGTATTTT; CDR3aa: CASSPGLTDTQYF; v_gene: TRBV18; d_gene: -; abundance: -; j_gene: TRBJ2-3
CDR3nt: TGTGCCTGGAGTCCACTTTACAGCAATCAGCCCCAGCATTTT; CDR3aa: CAWSPLYSNQPQHF; v_gene: TRBV30; d_gene: -; abundance: -; j_gene: TRBJ1-5
CDR3nt: TGTGCCAGCTCACCACCAGGACCGAGAGCCTACGAGCAGTACTTC; CDR3aa: CASSPPGPRAYEQYF; v_gene: TRBV18; d_gene: -; abundance: -; j_gene: TRBJ2-7
CDR3nt: TGTGCCAGCAGACGGCCTAACTATGGCTACACCTTC; CDR3aa: CASRRPNYGYTF; v_gene: TRBV6-1; d_gene: -; abundance: -; j_gene: TRBJ1-2
CDR3nt: TGTGCCAGCAGCTCAGAGGTGGCAGGCGAGCAGTACTTC; CDR3aa: CASSSEVAGEQYF; v_gene: TRBV7-9; d_gene: -; abundance: -; j_gene: TRBJ2-7
CDR3nt: TGTGCCAGCACCGGGACAGGGAACACCGGGGAGCTGTTTTTT; CDR3aa: CASTGTGNTGELFF; v_gene: TRBV7-9; d_gene: TRBD1; abundance: -; j_gene: TRBJ2-2